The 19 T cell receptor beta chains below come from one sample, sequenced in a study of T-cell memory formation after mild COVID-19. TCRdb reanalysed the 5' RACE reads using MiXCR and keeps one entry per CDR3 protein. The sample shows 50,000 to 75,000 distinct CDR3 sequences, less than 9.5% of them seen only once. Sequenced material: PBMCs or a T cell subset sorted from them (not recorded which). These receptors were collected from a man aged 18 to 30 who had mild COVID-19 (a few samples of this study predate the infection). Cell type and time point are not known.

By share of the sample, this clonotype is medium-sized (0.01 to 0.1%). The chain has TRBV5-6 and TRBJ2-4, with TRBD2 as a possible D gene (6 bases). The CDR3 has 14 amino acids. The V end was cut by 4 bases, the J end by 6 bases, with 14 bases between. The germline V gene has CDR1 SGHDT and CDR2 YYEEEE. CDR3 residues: CASSPWGVTNIQYF. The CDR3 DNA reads TGTGCCAGCAGCCCATGGGGGGTTACAAACATTCAGTACTTC.

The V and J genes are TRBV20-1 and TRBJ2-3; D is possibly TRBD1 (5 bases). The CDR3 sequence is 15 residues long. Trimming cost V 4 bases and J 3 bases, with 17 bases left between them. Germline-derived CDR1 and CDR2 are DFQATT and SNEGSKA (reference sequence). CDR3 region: CSANGPREVTDTQYF. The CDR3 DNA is TGCAGTGCTAATGGGCCCAGGGAAGTTACAGATACGCAGTATTTT.

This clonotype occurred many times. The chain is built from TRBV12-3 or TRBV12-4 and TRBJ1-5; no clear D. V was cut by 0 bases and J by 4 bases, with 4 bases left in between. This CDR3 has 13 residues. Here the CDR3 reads CASSLAENQPQHF. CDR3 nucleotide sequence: TGTGCCAGCAGTTTAGCAGAGAATCAGCCCCAGCATTTT.

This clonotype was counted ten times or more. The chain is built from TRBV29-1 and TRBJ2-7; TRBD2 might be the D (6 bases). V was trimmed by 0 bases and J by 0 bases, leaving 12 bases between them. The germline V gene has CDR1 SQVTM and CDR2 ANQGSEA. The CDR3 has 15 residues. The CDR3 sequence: CSVEDGGESSYEQYF. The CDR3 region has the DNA TGCAGCGTTGAAGATGGAGGGGAAAGCTCCTACGAGCAGTACTTC.

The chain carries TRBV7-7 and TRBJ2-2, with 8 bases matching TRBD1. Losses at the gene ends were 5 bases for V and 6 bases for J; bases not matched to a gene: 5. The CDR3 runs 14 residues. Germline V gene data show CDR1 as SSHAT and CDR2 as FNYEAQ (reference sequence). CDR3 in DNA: TGTGCCAGCAGCCTCGGGACAGGTGCCGGGGAGCTGTTTTTT. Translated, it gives CASSLGTGAGELFF.

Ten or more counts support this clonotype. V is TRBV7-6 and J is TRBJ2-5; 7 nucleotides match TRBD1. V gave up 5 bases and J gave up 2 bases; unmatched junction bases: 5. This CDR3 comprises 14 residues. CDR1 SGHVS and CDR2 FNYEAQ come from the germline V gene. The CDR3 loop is CASSPLGQQETQYF. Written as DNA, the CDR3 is TGTGCCAGCAGCCCGTTGGGACAGCAAGAGACCCAGTACTTC.

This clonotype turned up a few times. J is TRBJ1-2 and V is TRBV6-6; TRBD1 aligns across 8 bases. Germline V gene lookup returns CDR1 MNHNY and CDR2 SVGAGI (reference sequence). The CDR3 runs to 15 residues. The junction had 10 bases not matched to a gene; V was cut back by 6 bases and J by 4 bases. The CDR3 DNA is TGTGCCAGCAGCAGGGGGCGGGGGGAATCCTATGGCTACACCTTC. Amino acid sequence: CASSRGRGESYGYTF.

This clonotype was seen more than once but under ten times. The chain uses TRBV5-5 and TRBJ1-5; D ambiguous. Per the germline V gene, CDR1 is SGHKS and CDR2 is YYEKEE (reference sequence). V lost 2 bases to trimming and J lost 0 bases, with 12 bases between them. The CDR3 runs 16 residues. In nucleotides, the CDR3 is TGTGCCAGCAGCTTTAGGTTCGGCAATAGCAATCAGCCCCAGCATTTT. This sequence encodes CASSFRFGNSNQPQHF.

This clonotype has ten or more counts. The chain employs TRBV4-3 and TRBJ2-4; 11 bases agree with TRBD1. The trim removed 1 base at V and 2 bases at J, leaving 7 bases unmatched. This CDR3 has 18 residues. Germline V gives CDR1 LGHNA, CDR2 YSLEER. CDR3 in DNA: TGCGCCAGCAGCCAAGCCCGGACAGGGGGCTGGTCCAAAAACATTCAGTACTTC. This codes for CASSQARTGGWSKNIQYF.

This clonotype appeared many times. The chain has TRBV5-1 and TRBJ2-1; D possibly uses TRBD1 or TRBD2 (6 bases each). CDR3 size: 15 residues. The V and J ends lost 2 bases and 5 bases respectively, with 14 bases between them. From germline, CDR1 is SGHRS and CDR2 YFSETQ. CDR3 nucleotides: TGCGCCAGCAGCTTCGGGGGCAGGGGTAACAATGAGCAGTTCTTC. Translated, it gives CASSFGGRGNNEQFF.

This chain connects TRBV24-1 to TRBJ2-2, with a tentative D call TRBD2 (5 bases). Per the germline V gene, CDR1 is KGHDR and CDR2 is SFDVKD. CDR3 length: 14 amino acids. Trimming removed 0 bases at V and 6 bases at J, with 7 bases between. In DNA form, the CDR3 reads TGTGCCACCAGTGATTTGGGGAGACCCGGGGAGCTGTTTTTT. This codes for CATSDLGRPGELFF.

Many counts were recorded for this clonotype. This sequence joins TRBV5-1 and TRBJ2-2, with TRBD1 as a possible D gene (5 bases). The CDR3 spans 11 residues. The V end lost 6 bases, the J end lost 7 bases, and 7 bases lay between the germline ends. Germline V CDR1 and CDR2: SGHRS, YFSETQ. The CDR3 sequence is CASTDSGELFF. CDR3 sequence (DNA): TGCGCCAGCACCGACAGCGGGGAGCTGTTTTTT. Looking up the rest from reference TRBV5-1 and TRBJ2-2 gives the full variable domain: KAGVTQTPRYLIKTRGQQVTLSCSPISGHRSVSWYQQTPGQGLQFLFEYFSETQRNKGNFPGRFSGRQFSNSRSEMNVSTLELGDSALYLCASTDSGELFFGEGSRLTVL.

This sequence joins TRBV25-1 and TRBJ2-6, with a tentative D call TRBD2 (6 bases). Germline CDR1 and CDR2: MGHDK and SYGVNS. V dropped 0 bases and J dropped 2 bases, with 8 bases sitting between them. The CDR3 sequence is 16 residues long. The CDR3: CASSEYTGAGANVLTF. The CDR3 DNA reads TGTGCCAGCAGTGAATATACGGGAGCTGGGGCCAACGTCCTGACTTTC.

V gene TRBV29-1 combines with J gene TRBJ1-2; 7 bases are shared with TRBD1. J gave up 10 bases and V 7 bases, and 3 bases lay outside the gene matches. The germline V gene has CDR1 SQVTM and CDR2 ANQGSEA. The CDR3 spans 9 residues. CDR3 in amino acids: CSGDSHYTF. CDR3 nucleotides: TGCAGCGGGGACAGCCACTACACCTTC.

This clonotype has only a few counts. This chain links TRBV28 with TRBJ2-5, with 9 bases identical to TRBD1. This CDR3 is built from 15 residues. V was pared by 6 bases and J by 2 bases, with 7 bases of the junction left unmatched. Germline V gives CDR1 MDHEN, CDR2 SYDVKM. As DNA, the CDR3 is TGTGCCAGCAGCCATTACAGGGGGCTGCAAGAGACCCAGTACTTC. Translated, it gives CASSHYRGLQETQYF.

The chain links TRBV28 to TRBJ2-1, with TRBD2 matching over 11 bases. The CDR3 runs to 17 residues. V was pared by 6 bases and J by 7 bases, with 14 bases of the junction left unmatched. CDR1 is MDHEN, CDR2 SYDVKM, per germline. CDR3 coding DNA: TGTGCCAGCAGGGGTAGCGGGGGGGCCGTAGTAAGGAATGAGCAGTTCTTC. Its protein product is CASRGSGGAVVRNEQFF.

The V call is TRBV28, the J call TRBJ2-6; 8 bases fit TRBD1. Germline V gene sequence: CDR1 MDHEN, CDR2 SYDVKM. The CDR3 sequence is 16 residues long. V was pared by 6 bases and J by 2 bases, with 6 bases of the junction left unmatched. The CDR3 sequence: CASSPDRAPGANVLTF. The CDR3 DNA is TGTGCCAGCAGCCCGGACAGGGCTCCTGGGGCCAACGTCCTGACTTTC.

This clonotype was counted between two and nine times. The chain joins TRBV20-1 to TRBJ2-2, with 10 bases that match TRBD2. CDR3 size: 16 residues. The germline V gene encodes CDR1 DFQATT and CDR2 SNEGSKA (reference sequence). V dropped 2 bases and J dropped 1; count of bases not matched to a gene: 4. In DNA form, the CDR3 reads TGCAGTGCTAGACCTAGCGGGGGCCGGAACACCGGGGAGCTGTTTTTT. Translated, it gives CSARPSGGRNTGELFF.

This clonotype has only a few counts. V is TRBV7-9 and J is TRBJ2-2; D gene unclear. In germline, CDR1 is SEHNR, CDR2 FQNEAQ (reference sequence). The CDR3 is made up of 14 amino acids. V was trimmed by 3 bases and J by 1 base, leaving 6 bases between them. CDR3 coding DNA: TGTGCCAGCAGCTTCTTGGGGAACACCGGGGAGCTGTTTTTT. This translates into CASSFLGNTGELFF.